Sequencing of this T cell receptor (beta chain) was carried out in a study of blood T cell repertoires in COVID-19. Turning to the study itself: Acute-phase and convalescent COVID-19 samples originated in the United States, Italy and Spain. In each case, the material was cDNA or gDNA derived from T cells, B-cell-depleted T cells, or PBMCs.

The germline CDR1 and CDR2 sequences are SGHRS and YFSETQ. This CDR3 region has 14 residues. V gave up 2 bases and J gave up 13 bases, with 16 bases separating them. Original processing methods: The authors estimated nucleated cell counts from reference gene primer amplification. TCRdb keeps only in-frame clones here, not all; method: immunoSEQ multiplex PCR. The V and J calls and clone size were taken over from that table, and D and trimming were inferred from the DNA. The sample has around 270,000 clones; 65% to 85% are singletons. The source material was peripheral blood. V gene TRBV5-1 combines with J gene TRBJ1-6; D may be TRBD1 (6 bases). This clonotype was obtained from a middle-aged woman who had recovered from COVID-19. The CDR3 spells CASSFDGQSNPLHF. CDR3 DNA: TGCGCCAGCAGCTTCGATGGACAGTCGAATCCCCTCCACTTT. Full variable domain (outside the CDR3, taken from reference TRBV5-1 and TRBJ1-6): KAGVTQTPRYLIKTRGQQVTLSCSPISGHRSVSWYQQTPGQGLQFLFEYFSETQRNKGNFPGRFSGRQFSNSRSEMNVSTLELGDSALYLCASSFDGQSNPLHFGNGTRLTVT.